The sequence of this T cell receptor beta chain was determined in a study of blood T cell repertoires in COVID-19. Study at large: Samples taken during acute and convalescent COVID-19 were collected in the United States, Italy and Spain. PBMCs, B-cell-depleted T cells, or T cells were the source of the cDNA or gDNA that made up the material.

Germline values: CDR1 MNHEY, CDR2 SVGEGT. The CDR3 sequence is 15 residues long. Trimming took 0 bases from V and 7 from J; bases not matched to a gene: 0. In the source study's methods: Reference gene primers were amplified, and this amplification served to estimate nucleated cell counts. Sequenced by immunoSEQ multiplex PCR; TCRdb stores in-frame clones only, minus some. That table gives V, J and clone size, and the DNA gave D and trimming. Altogether under 170,000 clones are present, approximately 86% being singletons, with the ten largest covering 2.5% to 4%. The sample holds one count of this clone.

The specimen sequenced was peripheral blood. The receptor was isolated from a man in his 70s with acute or convalescent COVID-19. V gene TRBV6-2 or TRBV6-3 combines with J gene TRBJ2-5; 15 bases agree with TRBD2. The CDR3 DNA is TGTGCCAGCAGTTACTCGGGACTAGCGGGAGGGACCCAGTACTTC. This gives the protein CASSYSGLAGGTQYF.